This T cell receptor beta chain was identified in a study of naive and memory T cell subsets. Points from the study as a whole: TCR transcript changes with activation or differentiation may affect this RNA method.

Remarks on this clonotype: Its antigen is as yet unknown.

The junction had 5 bases not matched to a gene; V was cut back by 2 bases and J by 7 bases. CDR1 and CDR2 from the germline V gene are SGHRS and YFSETQ. CDR3 length equals 14 residues. Four PCR rounds used nested alpha and beta constant region primers plus the SP2 primer. Reverse transcription of blood and skin TCR RNA was primed at alpha and beta constant regions. TCRdb independently ran MiXCR on the UMI-ligation and nested PCR reads; one entry per CDR3 protein. This table has about 37,000 distinct CDR3 sequences, roughly 11% appearing once. As for treatment: skin biopsy from PPD injection site in Mantoux-positive individual. The library had UMIs added by 3' ligation of an oligonucleotide to TCR cDNA. Input was roughly 1 to 1000 ng of DNase-treated total RNA without cell sorting.

This chain uses TRBV5-1 with TRBJ2-2, with 7 bases aligning to TRBD1. The TCR sequence derives from an adult in good health. Sample: skin, taken from a tuberculin skin test site. DNA for the CDR3: TGCGCCAGCAGCTTCGGGACAGCTGGCGGGGAGCTGTTTTTT. Amino acids: CASSFGTAGGELFF.